Described below is a single T cell receptor beta chain sequence and its context. From CD4+ cells came CD45RA+ naive and CD45RA-negative memory subsets. The source of the sample is a study of shared clonotypes between healthy human individuals. The table came from immunoSEQ multiplex PCR; TCRdb's copy has only in-frame clones and leaves some out. The sample carries about 710,000 clones, roughly 72% recorded once. The source is a woman aged 30 to 39 in good health. The sequenced sample consisted of memory CD4+ T cells sorted from blood. Subset reported: CD45RA-negative fraction.

In nucleotides, the CDR3 is TGTGCCAGCAGCTTGGTTCTAGCGTCTAGCACAGATACGCAGTATTTT. This gives the protein CASSLVLASSTDTQYF. The chain carries TRBV5-4 and TRBJ2-3; tentative D call: TRBD2 (6 bases). V lost 0 bases and J 0 bases, leaving 11 bases between the germline ends. The CDR3 extends over 16 amino acids. Germline V CDR1 and CDR2: SGHNT, YYREEE (reference sequence).